These T cell receptor beta chains were read from a single sample in a study of shared clonotypes between healthy human individuals. Some clones are missing from TCRdb's copy, which holds only in-frame ones; the method was immunoSEQ multiplex PCR. The sample lists a few million clones; 92% were seen once. Sequenced material: naive CD4+ T cells from PBMCs. All receptors derive from a man in his late teens or twenties in good health. Some clones in this sample may be carry-over from other donors' samples. Both conserved end residues are part of each CDR3. The D gene is left open where the match is weak. Only part of the rows carry a size: once, few, many, or a class if the clone is expanded.

v_call	j_call	clone_size	d_call	cdr3_nt	cdr3_aa
TRBV12-1	TRBJ1-5	-	-	TGTGCCAGCAGCTTTGATCTCCGGGACAGGGGGGGACATCAGCCCCAGCATTTT	CASSFDLRDRGGHQPQHF
TRBV6-5	TRBJ1-1	-	-	TGTGCCAGCAGTTACAAGGGTCTCGGCACTGAAGCTTTCTTT	CASSYKGLGTEAFF
TRBV18	TRBJ2-3	-	TRBD1	TGTGCCAGCTCACCAACTCAGCGACAGGGGTGGGATACGCAGTATTTT	CASSPTQRQGWDTQYF
TRBV13	TRBJ2-3	-	-	TGTGCCAGCAGCGTCCTGACTAGGCCGGTCACAGATACGCAGTATTTT	CASSVLTRPVTDTQYF
TRBV29-1	TRBJ2-5	-	TRBD1	TGCAGCGGGGACAGAGGGGAGACCCAGTACTTC	CSGDRGETQYF
TRBV30	TRBJ2-1	-	-	TGTGCCTGGAGGTGGGGACATCTCCGGTACAATGAGCAGTTCTTC	CAWRWGHLRYNEQFF
TRBV28	TRBJ2-7	once	TRBD1	TGTGCCAGCTCCAGTAGTGGGACAGATGACTACGAGCAGTACTTC	CASSSSGTDDYEQYF
TRBV6-1	TRBJ2-1	-	-	TGTGCCAGCAGAGCTAGCTACAATGAGCAGTTCTTC	CASRASYNEQFF
TRBV14	TRBJ2-3	-	-	TGTGCCAGCACTCTCTGGGACGATCTGAGGATAACAGATACGCAGTATTTT	CASTLWDDLRITDTQYF
TRBV11-3	TRBJ1-1	-	TRBD1	TGTGCCAGCAGTCCAGGACAGGGGAACACTGAAGCTTTCTTT	CASSPGQGNTEAFF
TRBV6-4	TRBJ2-2	-	-	TGTGCCAGCCGGTCCAGCGGCAACACCGGGGAGCTGTTTTTT	CASRSSGNTGELFF
TRBV4-1	TRBJ2-4	-	TRBD2	TGCGCCAGCAGCCAAGAGTTCCCCGGACTAGCGGTAGCCAAAAACATTCAGTACTTC	CASSQEFPGLAVAKNIQYF
TRBV27	TRBJ1-1	-	-	TGTGCCAGCAGTTTACGGGCGAGGGAGAACACTGAAGCTTTCTTT	CASSLRARENTEAFF
TRBV14	TRBJ2-7	-	TRBD1	TGTGCCAGCAGCCGGGACAGGGACGCCTACGAGCAGTACTTC	CASSRDRDAYEQYF
TRBV5-1	TRBJ1-1	-	-	TGCGCCAGCAGCTTGGACGAAGGGAGAAACACTGAAGCTTTCTTT	CASSLDEGRNTEAFF
TRBV29-1	TRBJ1-2	-	TRBD1	TGCAGCGTTGAGGGACAGGACTATGGCTACACCTTC	CSVEGQDYGYTF
TRBV28	TRBJ2-7	-	-	TGTGCCAGCAGTTTACTACGGGCCTCCTACGAGCAGTACTTC	CASSLLRASYEQYF
TRBV28	TRBJ2-3	-	-	TGTGCCAGCGGAAACGGGGTAGGCAGCACAGATACGCAGTATTTT	CASGNGVGSTDTQYF
TRBV29-1	TRBJ2-2	-	-	TGCAGCGTCGAGGGACTCTTGAACACCGGGGAGCTGTTTTTT	CSVEGLLNTGELFF
TRBV5-7	TRBJ2-1	-	-	TGTGCCAGCAGCTTGGTTGGCAGAGACAATGAGCAGTTCTTC	CASSLVGRDNEQFF
TRBV6-1	TRBJ2-7	-	TRBD2	TGTGCCAGCTCGGAGCAGAGGACTAGGGAGCAGTACTTC	CASSEQRTREQYF
TRBV18	TRBJ2-1	few	TRBD2	TGTGCCAGCTCACCCGGACTAGCGGAATACAATGAGCAGTTCTTC	CASSPGLAEYNEQFF
TRBV10-3	TRBJ2-2	-	TRBD1	TGTGCCATCAGGACAGGGCTGGACACCGGGGAGCTGTTTTTT	CAIRTGLDTGELFF
TRBV27	TRBJ2-7	-	TRBD2	TGTGCCAGCAGTTTAGGACTAGCGGGGACGGCCGAGCAGTACTTC	CASSLGLAGTAEQYF
TRBV4-1	TRBJ2-7	-	TRBD1	TGCGCCAGCAGCCCAGGGACAGGGTTGGACGAGCAGTACTTC	CASSPGTGLDEQYF
TRBV9	TRBJ2-1	-	TRBD1	TGTGCCAGCAGCGACTCAGGGGGCGCATACAATGAGCAGTTCTTC	CASSDSGGAYNEQFF
TRBV30	TRBJ1-5	once	TRBD1	TGTGCCTGGGAAACCGGGACAGGTGGGGTAGGGCCCCAGCATTTT	CAWETGTGGVGPQHF
TRBV4-3	TRBJ2-2	-	TRBD2	TGCGCCAGCAGCCAAGACACGGGAGGCTCAAACACCGGGGAGCTGTTTTTT	CASSQDTGGSNTGELFF
TRBV5-8	TRBJ1-5	-	-	TGTGCCAGCAGCTGGGGCCGCAATCAGCCCCAGCATTTT	CASSWGRNQPQHF
TRBV30	TRBJ2-3	-	TRBD2	TGTGCCTCTATAGCGGGAGGTTCCCCTAGCACAGATACGCAGTATTTT	CASIAGGSPSTDTQYF
TRBV18	TRBJ2-3	-	-	TGTGCCAGCTCTCGACAAGGGGGTAGCGGCACAGATACGCAGTATTTT	CASSRQGGSGTDTQYF
TRBV19	TRBJ2-3	-	TRBD2	TGTGCCAGTAGTATCAATGGTCCCGGGGGGACGCAGTATTTT	CASSINGPGGTQYF
TRBV9	TRBJ1-1	-	-	TGTGCCAGCAGCCTCGAGACGGAAATGAACACTGAAGCTTTCTTT	CASSLETEMNTEAFF
TRBV21-1	TRBJ1-5	-	-	TGTGCCAGCAGCAAGGGGTCTAAGGTATGGGACAGGGGCTGCAATCAGCCCCAGCATTTT	CASSKGSKVWDRGCNQPQHF
TRBV7-7	TRBJ2-5	-	-	TGTGCCACCTTCGGTCCTCCAGGGACCCAGTACTTC	CATFGPPGTQYF
TRBV18	TRBJ1-3	-	-	TGTGCCAGCTCACTACAGGTCTGGGACTCTGGAAACACCATATATTTT	CASSLQVWDSGNTIYF
TRBV5-1	TRBJ1-1	-	-	TGCGCCAGCAGCATCCAGGGGATAACTGAAGCTTTCTTT	CASSIQGITEAFF
TRBV19	TRBJ2-5	once	-	TGTGCCAGTACTCCAGGGACCGCCCAAGAGACCCAGTACTTC	CASTPGTAQETQYF
TRBV5-1	TRBJ2-3	-	TRBD1	TGCGCCAGCAGCCCAGGGGACAGCTCGTTAGATACGCAGTATTTT	CASSPGDSSLDTQYF
TRBV18	TRBJ2-5	-	-	TGTGCCAGCTCACCATTTGTTGGACAGCAAGAGACCCAGTACTTC	CASSPFVGQQETQYF
TRBV27	TRBJ2-7	-	TRBD2	TGTGCCAGCAGTAGGCTAGCGGGAGCGGGTGAGCAGTACTTC	CASSRLAGAGEQYF
TRBV6-1	TRBJ2-1	-	TRBD1	TGTGCCAGCAGTGAGGGATGGGGGACAGGCTATAGGGTCTTC	CASSEGWGTGYRVF
TRBV21-1	TRBJ1-1	-	-	TGTGCCAGCAGCAAAGGTTCCCGGCCACAGTGGGGATGGACTGAAGCTTTCTTT	CASSKGSRPQWGWTEAFF
TRBV30	TRBJ1-4	-	TRBD1	TGTGCCTGGTCCGGGACAGCGAATGAAAAACTGTTTTTT	CAWSGTANEKLFF
TRBV5-1	TRBJ2-7	-	-	TGCGCCAGCAGCACCACCGCTCCATCCTACGAGCAGTACTTC	CASSTTAPSYEQYF
TRBV28	TRBJ2-7	once	TRBD2	TGTGCCAGCAGCTCCACTAGCGGAGGTTCCTACGAGCAGTACTTC	CASSSTSGGSYEQYF
TRBV28	TRBJ1-2	few	TRBD1	TGTGCCAGCTGGACAGGGAGCTATGGCTACACCTTC	CASWTGSYGYTF
TRBV9	TRBJ2-1	-	-	TGTGCCAGCAGCCCACGGAGGGGGGGCCTCTCCTACAATGAGCAGTTCTTC	CASSPRRGGLSYNEQFF
TRBV5-1	TRBJ1-2	few	-	TGCGCCAGCAGCTGGGGACAACCAGCTAACTATGGCTACACCTTC	CASSWGQPANYGYTF
TRBV27	TRBJ2-2	-	-	TGTGCCAGCAGTTTATTAGTGACTTCGAACACCGGGGAGCTGTTTTTT	CASSLLVTSNTGELFF
TRBV7-8	TRBJ2-7	-	TRBD2	TGTGCCAGCAGCGCCACTAGCGGGAGACCCCACGAGCAGTACTTC	CASSATSGRPHEQYF
TRBV5-4	TRBJ1-2	-	TRBD1	TGTGCCAGCAGCTTGGCGGGACAGTATGGCTACACCTTC	CASSLAGQYGYTF
TRBV28	TRBJ2-7	-	-	TGTGCCAGCAGTCAAGGCCTCTACGAGCAGTACTTC	CASSQGLYEQYF
TRBV5-4	TRBJ2-5	-	TRBD1	TGTGCCAGCAGCACCGGACAGGGTCAAGGGACCCAGTACTTC	CASSTGQGQGTQYF
TRBV7-8	TRBJ2-7	-	-	TGTGCCAGCAGCTTATTGTCGGCACTCGACTCCTACGAGCAGTACTTC	CASSLLSALDSYEQYF
TRBV7-9	TRBJ1-1	-	TRBD1	TGTGCCAGCAGCTTCCAACAGGGGACGAACACTGAAGCTTTCTTT	CASSFQQGTNTEAFF